The 32 T cell receptor beta chains below come from one sample, sequenced in a study of blood T cell repertoires in COVID-19. Method: immunoSEQ multiplex PCR; TCRdb's copy keeps in-frame clones and lacks some. This table holds approximately 130,000 clones, 75% to 90% found once. Specimen: peripheral blood. These receptors originate from a man in his 70s with active or convalescent COVID-19.

The chain joins TRBV27 to TRBJ1-1; no definite D call. CDR3 length equals 13 residues. Trimming removed 3 bases from V and 1 base from J, with 6 bases in between. CDR1 is MNHEY, CDR2 SMNVEV, per germline (reference sequence). The CDR3, as DNA: TGTGCCAGCAGTTTTAACTGGAACACTGAAGCTTTCTTT. This gives the protein CASSFNWNTEAFF.

This rearrangement joins TRBV9 to TRBJ1-6, with D perhaps TRBD1 (6 bases). The V end lost 0 bases, the J end lost 7 bases, and 8 bases lay between the germline ends. The CDR3 spans 14 residues. Germline CDR1 and CDR2: SGDLS and YYNGEE. The CDR3 DNA is TGTGCCAGCAGCGTAGAACAGGGAAATTCACCCCTCCACTTT. Protein: CASSVEQGNSPLHF.

This chain connects TRBV7-2 to TRBJ1-3, with D maybe TRBD1 (5 bases). The CDR3 sequence is 17 residues long. CDR1 is SGHTA and CDR2 is FQGNSA in the germline V gene. The ends were cut back, 5 bases at V and 3 bases at J, with 20 bases in the middle. The DNA for the CDR3 is TGTGCCAGCAGCCCCATAAAGGTCAGGGCTGGTGGAAACACCATATATTTT. Its protein is CASSPIKVRAGGNTIYF.

This clone was seen many times. Other DNA sequences within the sample encode an identical CDR3. The rearrangement joins TRBV6-6 to TRBJ1-5; no clear D gene. This CDR3 has 14 amino acids. V lost 0 bases and J 3 bases, leaving 6 bases between the germline ends. Germline assignment: CDR1 MNHNY and CDR2 SVGAGI (reference sequence). Here the CDR3 reads CASSYSEDNQPQHF. For the CDR3, the DNA is TGTGCCAGCAGTTACTCGGAGGACAATCAGCCCCAGCATTTT.

This rearrangement joins TRBV24-1 to TRBJ2-1; weak D call: TRBD2 (5 bases). The V and J ends lost 4 bases and 5 bases respectively, with 17 bases between them. CDR1 KGHDR and CDR2 SFDVKD come from the germline V gene. The CDR3 sequence is 16 residues long. The CDR3 loop reads CATSDSSPGINNEQFF. CDR3 DNA: TGTGCCACCAGTGACTCATCACCGGGAATAAACAATGAGCAGTTCTTC.

The chain joins TRBV3-1 (or the pseudogene TRBV3-2) to TRBJ1-2; D unclear. Germline values: CDR1 LGHDT, CDR2 YNNKEL (reference sequence). The CDR3 totals 12 residues. V was cut by 4 bases and J by 5 bases, with 8 bases left in between. CDR3 region: CASSLGVYGYTF. The CDR3 DNA reads as TGTGCCAGCAGCCTCGGAGTATATGGCTACACCTTC.

CDR3 sequence (DNA): TGTGCCAGCAGCTTAGGTATTCAGGGACTAGCGGGAGAGGCCGGGGAGCTGTTTTTT. This gives the protein CASSLGIQGLAGEAGELFF. The chain is built from TRBV7-9 and TRBJ2-2, with TRBD2 identical over 14 bases. The CDR3 runs 19 residues. V lost 1 base and J lost 6; bases outside the gene matches: 10. CDR1 is SEHNR, CDR2 FQNEAQ, per germline (reference sequence).

This chain connects TRBV29-1 to TRBJ2-6, with D possibly being TRBD2 (5 bases). CDR3 size: 16 residues. The V end was cut by 4 bases, the J end by 2 bases, with 15 bases between. The V gene's germline CDR1 is SQVTM and CDR2 ANQGSEA. CDR3 sequence: CSVGEGTGAGANVLTF. As DNA, the CDR3 is TGCAGCGTTGGCGAGGGCACTGGTGCTGGGGCCAACGTCCTGACTTTC.

This clone was seen more than once but under ten times. The chain recombines TRBV6-5 with TRBJ1-5, with D maybe TRBD1 (5 bases). Trimming removed 0 bases from V and 0 bases from J, with 6 bases in between. Per germline, CDR1 MNHEY and CDR2 SVGAGI. CDR3 length equals 15 residues. CDR3 protein: CASSYSTDSNQPQHF. As DNA, the CDR3 is TGTGCCAGCAGTTACTCGACAGATAGCAATCAGCCCCAGCATTTT.

The chain combines TRBV19 with TRBJ2-1, with 9 bases matching TRBD1. Losses at the gene ends were 5 bases for V and 7 bases for J; bases not matched to a gene: 15. In germline, CDR1 is LNHDA, CDR2 SQIVND (reference sequence). CDR3 size: 17 residues. The CDR3 here is CASSLTAGTGLGNEQFF. DNA for the CDR3: TGTGCCAGTAGTCTTACCGCCGGGACAGGGTTGGGGAATGAGCAGTTCTTC.

Here the CDR3 reads CASSSDRGGIAGNQPQHF. Written as DNA, the CDR3 is TGTGCCAGCAGTTCCGACAGGGGGGGTATAGCGGGCAATCAGCCCCAGCATTTT. The V and J genes are TRBV28 and TRBJ1-5; 9 nucleotides match TRBD1. V gave up 4 bases and J gave up 2 bases; unmatched junction bases: 12. This CDR3 has 18 residues. The germline V gene has CDR1 MDHEN and CDR2 SYDVKM.

This rearrangement joins TRBV28 to TRBJ1-2; D call uncertain. The CDR3 spans 11 residues. Germline CDR1 is MDHEN and CDR2 is SYDVKM. Trimming shortened V by 5 bases and J by 7 bases, and 8 bases separated the two germline ends. The CDR3 DNA sequence: TGTGCCAGCAGTGCTAGGCTTGGCTACACCTTC. It encodes CASSARLGYTF.

The chain employs TRBV3-1 (or the pseudogene TRBV3-2) and TRBJ1-2; D is possibly TRBD1 (5 bases). The CDR3 length is 15 residues. Looked up from germline, CDR1 is LGHDT and CDR2 is YNNKEL (reference sequence). With 4 bases removed from V and 0 bases from J, the gap between germline ends came to 12 bases. For the CDR3, the DNA is TGTGCCAGCAGCCTCGACAGTGCTACTAACTATGGCTACACCTTC. This encodes CASSLDSATNYGYTF.

V gene TRBV5-8 combines with J gene TRBJ2-1; 11 positions match TRBD2. The J segment lost 8 bases and the V segment lost 5 bases, leaving 9 bases of the junction unmatched. The CDR3 has 15 amino acids. Germline V lookup: CDR1 SGHTS, CDR2 YDEGEE. The CDR3 spells CASRSTSGAWDEQFF. The CDR3 DNA is TGTGCCAGCAGATCGACTAGCGGGGCTTGGGATGAGCAGTTCTTC.

This clone was picked up one time. This chain joins TRBV28 and TRBJ1-1, with D perhaps matching TRBD1 (6 bases). With 5 bases removed from V and 6 bases from J, the gap between germline ends came to 13 bases. The CDR3 is 13 amino acids. The germline gives CDR1 MDHEN, CDR2 SYDVKM. CDR3 DNA sequence: TGTGCCAGCAGTCTCGGGACACTCCCTGAAGCTTTCTTT. Its protein product is CASSLGTLPEAFF.

CDR3 residues: CASSGQAGETQYF. For the CDR3, the DNA is TGTGCCAGCAGCGGACAGGCCGGGGAGACCCAGTACTTC. The V and J genes are TRBV6-5 and TRBJ2-5; 7 bases agree with TRBD1. Germline CDR1 and CDR2: MNHEY and SVGAGI. This CDR3 spans 13 amino acids. V shed 6 bases, J shed 5 bases, and the junction held 6 bases outside the gene matches.

V and J are TRBV19 and TRBJ2-3; D perhaps matches TRBD1 (6 bases). The CDR3 covers 15 residues. CDR1 LNHDA and CDR2 SQIVND come from the germline V gene (reference sequence). V was shortened by 2 bases and J by 4 bases, with 13 bases between the two germline ends. Here the CDR3 DNA reads TGTGCCAGTAGTATACAACCGGGACACTCAGATACGCAGTATTTT. As protein: CASSIQPGHSDTQYF.

The V gene is TRBV4-2, the J gene TRBJ2-1; D may be TRBD2 (6 bases). Germline V gene data show CDR1 as LGHNA and CDR2 as YNFKEQ. The ends were cut back, 6 bases at V and 6 bases at J, with 9 bases in the middle. The CDR3 has 12 amino acids. CDR3 nucleotide sequence: TGTGCCAGCAGTTTTAGCGGCAATGAGCAGTTCTTC. It specifies CASSFSGNEQFF.

V is TRBV6-5 and J is TRBJ1-1; unclear D gene. Looked up from germline, CDR1 is MNHEY and CDR2 is SVGAGI. V was pared by 4 bases and J by 3 bases, with 15 bases between. The CDR3 has 15 residues. CDR3 in amino acids: CASSSGSAGDTEAFF. DNA of the CDR3: TGTGCCAGCAGTTCGGGGTCCGCCGGAGACACTGAAGCTTTCTTT.

This clone has more than one count but fewer than ten. V gene TRBV7-8 combines with J gene TRBJ2-7, with 10 bases identical to TRBD2. V shed 5 bases, J shed 9 bases, and the junction held 13 bases outside the gene matches. CDR3 length equals 15 residues. Per germline, CDR1 SGHVS and CDR2 FQNEAQ. The CDR3 region is CASSPSPSGSVRQYF. The DNA of the CDR3 is TGTGCCAGCAGCCCTAGCCCTAGCGGGAGTGTAAGGCAGTACTTC.

This sequence joins TRBV27 and TRBJ2-1, with TRBD1 identical over 9 bases. V dropped 6 bases and J dropped 4; count of bases not matched to a gene: 13. The CDR3 totals 17 residues. Germline CDR1 reads MNHEY; CDR2 reads SMNVEV (reference sequence). The CDR3 DNA is TGTGCCAGCAGACGTATTGCCTGGACAGGGGAATACAATGAGCAGTTCTTC. Its translation: CASRRIAWTGEYNEQFF.

This clone was observed a handful of times. The V and J genes are TRBV5-1 and TRBJ2-1; D is perhaps TRBD2 (6 bases). The V gene's germline CDR1 is SGHRS and CDR2 YFSETQ. The CDR3 has 16 amino acids. Trimming removed 0 bases from V and 5 bases from J, with 15 bases in between. DNA for the CDR3: TGCGCCAGCAGCTTGGCCGGGGGAGGAGGGAACAATGAGCAGTTCTTC. Translating gives CASSLAGGGGNNEQFF.

The J gene is TRBJ1-2, the V gene TRBV6-5, with 7 bases matching TRBD1. CDR1 and CDR2 (germline): MNHEY, SVGAGI. V dropped 6 bases and J dropped 5; count of bases not matched to a gene: 6. The CDR3 is made up of 13 amino acids. CDR3 sequence reads: CASSDTGVYGYTF. CDR3 in DNA: TGTGCCAGCAGCGATACAGGGGTTTATGGCTACACCTTC.

This rearrangement joins TRBV27 to TRBJ2-3, with 7 bases matching TRBD2. The ends lost 7 bases at V and 7 bases at J; junction bases unmatched: 14. The CDR3 totals 15 residues. CDR1 is MNHEY and CDR2 is SMNVEV in the germline V gene (reference sequence). The CDR3: CASKEISAGVNTQYF. CDR3 nucleotides: TGTGCCAGCAAAGAGATATCGGCGGGAGTTAATACGCAGTATTTT.

For this clone: The same CDR3 also results from other DNA sequences found in this sample. This sequence joins TRBV2 and TRBJ2-5; D is unclear. Per the germline V gene, CDR1 is SNHLY and CDR2 is FYNNEI. Trimming removed 4 bases at V and 4 bases at J, with 7 bases between. The CDR3 is 12 amino acids. DNA for the CDR3: TGTGCCAGCAGTGGGCCTCGAGAGACCCAGTACTTC. It codes for CASSGPRETQYF.

The rearrangement links TRBV28 to TRBJ2-5; D call uncertain. CDR1 MDHEN and CDR2 SYDVKM come from the germline V gene. V was trimmed by 2 bases and J by 0 bases, leaving 7 bases between them. The CDR3 covers 14 residues. CDR3 coding DNA: TGTGCCAGCAGTTTAGGGCCTAACCAAGAGACCCAGTACTTC. Its translation is CASSLGPNQETQYF.

This clone has a single count. This chain connects TRBV28 to TRBJ1-1; 8 bases match TRBD1. Germline-derived CDR1 and CDR2 are MDHEN and SYDVKM. CDR3 length: 17 amino acids. V lost 4 bases, J lost 0 bases, and 10 bases stayed unmatched. In nucleotides, the CDR3 is TGTGCCAGCAGTTGGCGGAGGACAGGGTACATGAACACTGAAGCTTTCTTT. It specifies CASSWRRTGYMNTEAFF.

This rearrangement joins TRBV9 to TRBJ2-5; 9 nucleotides agree with TRBD2. V lost 0 bases and J lost 5; bases outside the gene matches: 5. Germline V CDR1 and CDR2: SGDLS, YYNGEE. The CDR3 loop spans 15 amino acids. The CDR3 bases are TGTGCCAGCAGCGTAGTAGCGGGAGAGGGGGAGACCCAGTACTTC. Translation: CASSVVAGEGETQYF. Together with reference TRBV9 and TRBJ2-5, the CDR3 gives the full variable domain: DSGVTQTPKHLITATGQRVTLRCSPRSGDLSVYWYQQSLDQGLQFLIQYYNGEERAKGNILERFSAQQFPDLHSELNLSSLELGDSALYFCASSVVAGEGETQYFGPGTRLLVL.

The rearrangement uses TRBV6-5 and TRBJ2-2; D is perhaps TRBD2 (5 bases). This CDR3 has 15 residues. With 4 bases removed from V and 0 bases from J, the gap between germline ends came to 9 bases. Germline CDR1 MNHEY, CDR2 SVGAGI. In nucleotides, the CDR3 is TGTGCCAGCAGTTGGGCCGGGACGAACACCGGGGAGCTGTTTTTT. This sequence encodes CASSWAGTNTGELFF.

DNA of the CDR3: TGTGCCACCAGCGTACAGGGGAACTATGGCTACACCTTC. Amino acids: CATSVQGNYGYTF. V and J are TRBV15 and TRBJ1-2; TRBD1 aligns across 7 bases. Trimming at V came to 5 bases and at J to 2 bases, leaving 2 bases not matched to a gene. The V gene's germline CDR1 is LNHNV and CDR2 YYDKDF (reference sequence). CDR3 length: 13 residues.

The V and J genes are TRBV6-5 and TRBJ2-7; possible D gene TRBD1, 6 bases. Germline V gene data show CDR1 as MNHEY and CDR2 as SVGAGI. Trimming cost V 8 bases and J 0 bases, with 14 bases left between them. The CDR3 has 14 amino acids. The CDR3 DNA reads TGTGCCAGCGGCGACAGGCCTAGCTCCTACGAGCAGTACTTC. Translation gives CASGDRPSSYEQYF.

In this sample, this clone turned up a few times. V gene TRBV27 combines with J gene TRBJ2-2; D call uncertain. CDR3 length: 15 residues. Germline CDR1 reads MNHEY; CDR2 reads SMNVEV (reference sequence). The V and J ends lost 0 bases and 2 bases respectively, with 7 bases between them. CDR3: CASSLSGANTGELFF. DNA of the CDR3: TGTGCCAGCAGTTTATCCGGAGCTAACACCGGGGAGCTGTTTTTT.